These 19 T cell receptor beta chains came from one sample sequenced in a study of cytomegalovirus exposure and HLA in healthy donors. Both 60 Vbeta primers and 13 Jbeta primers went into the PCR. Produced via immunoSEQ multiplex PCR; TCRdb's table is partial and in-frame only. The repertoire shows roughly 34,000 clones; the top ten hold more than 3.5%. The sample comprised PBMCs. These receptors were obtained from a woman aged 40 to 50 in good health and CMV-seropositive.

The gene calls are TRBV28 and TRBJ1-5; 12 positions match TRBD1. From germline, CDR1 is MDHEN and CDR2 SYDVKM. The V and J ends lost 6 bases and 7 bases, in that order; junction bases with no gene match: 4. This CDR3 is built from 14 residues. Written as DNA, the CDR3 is TGTGCCAGCAGGGGACAGGGGGCGGGGCAGCCCCAGCATTTT. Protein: CASRGQGAGQPQHF.

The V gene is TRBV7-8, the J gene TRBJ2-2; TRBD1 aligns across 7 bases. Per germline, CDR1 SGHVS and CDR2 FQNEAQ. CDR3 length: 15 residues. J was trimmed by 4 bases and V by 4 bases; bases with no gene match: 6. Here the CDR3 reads CASSSRQGATGELFF. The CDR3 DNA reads TGTGCCAGCAGCTCCCGACAGGGCGCCACCGGGGAGCTGTTTTTT.

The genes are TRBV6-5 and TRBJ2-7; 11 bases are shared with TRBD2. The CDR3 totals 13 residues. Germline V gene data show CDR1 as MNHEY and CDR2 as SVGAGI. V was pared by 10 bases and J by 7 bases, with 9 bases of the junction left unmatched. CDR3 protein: CATPLAGVREQYF. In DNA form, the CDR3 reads TGTGCCACCCCACTAGCGGGAGTACGGGAGCAGTACTTC.

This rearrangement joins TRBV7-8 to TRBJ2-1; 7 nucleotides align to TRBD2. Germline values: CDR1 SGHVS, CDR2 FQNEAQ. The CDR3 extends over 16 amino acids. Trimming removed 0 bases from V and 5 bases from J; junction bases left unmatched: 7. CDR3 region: CASSLAGRRANNEQFF. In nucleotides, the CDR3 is TGTGCCAGCAGCTTAGCCGGGAGGCGAGCTAACAATGAGCAGTTCTTC.

The DNA for the CDR3 is TGCGCCAGCAGTGAAAGGGGAACGGGCAATGAGCAGTTCTTC. Translated: CASSERGTGNEQFF. The rearrangement uses TRBV10-1 and TRBJ2-1, with D tentatively TRBD1 (5 bases). CDR1 is WNHNN, CDR2 SYGVQD, per germline (reference sequence). This CDR3 has 14 residues. V was pared by 3 bases and J by 6 bases, with 12 bases between.

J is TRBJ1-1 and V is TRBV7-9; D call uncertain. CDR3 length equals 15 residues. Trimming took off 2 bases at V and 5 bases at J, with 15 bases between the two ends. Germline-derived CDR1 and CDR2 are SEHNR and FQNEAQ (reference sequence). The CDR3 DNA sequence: TGTGCCAGCAGCTTATATTGGGCAGTTACTACTGAAGCTTTCTTT. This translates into CASSLYWAVTTEAFF.

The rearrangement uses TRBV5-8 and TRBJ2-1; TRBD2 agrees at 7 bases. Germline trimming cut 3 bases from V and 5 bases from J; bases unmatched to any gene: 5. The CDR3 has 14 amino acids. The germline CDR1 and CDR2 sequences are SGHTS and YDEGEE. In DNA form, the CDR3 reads TGTGCCAGCAGCTGGCTAGCGGTGAACAATGAGCAGTTCTTC. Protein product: CASSWLAVNNEQFF.

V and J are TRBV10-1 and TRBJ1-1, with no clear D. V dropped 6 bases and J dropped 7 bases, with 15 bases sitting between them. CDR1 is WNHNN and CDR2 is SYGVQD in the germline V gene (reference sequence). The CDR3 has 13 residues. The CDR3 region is CASRLAPEGEAFF. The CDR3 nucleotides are TGCGCCAGCAGACTAGCACCGGAGGGTGAAGCTTTCTTT.

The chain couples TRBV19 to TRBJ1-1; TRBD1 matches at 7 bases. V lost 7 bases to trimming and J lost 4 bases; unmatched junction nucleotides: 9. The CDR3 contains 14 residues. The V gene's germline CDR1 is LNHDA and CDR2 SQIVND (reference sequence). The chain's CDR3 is CASTTITGATEAFF. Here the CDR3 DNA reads TGTGCCAGTACCACTATCACAGGGGCCACTGAAGCTTTCTTT.

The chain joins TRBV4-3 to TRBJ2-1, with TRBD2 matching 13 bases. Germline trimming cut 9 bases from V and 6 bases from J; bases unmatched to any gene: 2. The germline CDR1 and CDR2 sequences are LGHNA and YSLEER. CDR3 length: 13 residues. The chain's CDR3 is CASGTSGTNEQFF. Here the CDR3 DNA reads TGCGCCAGTGGGACTAGCGGGACCAATGAGCAGTTCTTC.

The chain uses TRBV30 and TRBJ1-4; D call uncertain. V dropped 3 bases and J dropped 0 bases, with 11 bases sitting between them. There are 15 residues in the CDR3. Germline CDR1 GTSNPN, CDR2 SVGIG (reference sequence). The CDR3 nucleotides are TGTGCCTGGAGCGCCACCGGGGCAACTAATGAAAAACTGTTTTTT. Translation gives CAWSATGATNEKLFF.

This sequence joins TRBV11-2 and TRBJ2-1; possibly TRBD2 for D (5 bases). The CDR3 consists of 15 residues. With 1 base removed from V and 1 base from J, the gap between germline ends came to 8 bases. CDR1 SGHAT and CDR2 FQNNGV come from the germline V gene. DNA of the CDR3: TGTGCCAGCAGCTTAGTGGGAGAGTCCTACAATGAGCAGTTCTTC. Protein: CASSLVGESYNEQFF.

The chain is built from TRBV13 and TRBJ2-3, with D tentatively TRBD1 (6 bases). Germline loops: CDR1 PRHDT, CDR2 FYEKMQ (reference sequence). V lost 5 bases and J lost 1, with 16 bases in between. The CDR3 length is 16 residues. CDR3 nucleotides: TGTGCCAGCAGCCCTATCCAACAGGGCCGCACAGATACGCAGTATTTT. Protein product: CASSPIQQGRTDTQYF.

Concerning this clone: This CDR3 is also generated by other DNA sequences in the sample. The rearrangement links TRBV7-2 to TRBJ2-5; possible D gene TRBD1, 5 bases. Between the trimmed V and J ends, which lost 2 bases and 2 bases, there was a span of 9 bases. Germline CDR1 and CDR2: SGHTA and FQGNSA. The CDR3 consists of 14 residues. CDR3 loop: CASSLNGAQETQYF. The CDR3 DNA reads TGTGCCAGCAGCTTAAATGGGGCACAAGAGACCCAGTACTTC.

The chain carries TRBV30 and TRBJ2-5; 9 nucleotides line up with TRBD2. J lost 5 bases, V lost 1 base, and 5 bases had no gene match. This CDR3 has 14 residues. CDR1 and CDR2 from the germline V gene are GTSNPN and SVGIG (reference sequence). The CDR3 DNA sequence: TGTGCCTGGAGTGGTGGGACTAGCCGGGAGACCCAGTACTTC. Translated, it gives CAWSGGTSRETQYF.

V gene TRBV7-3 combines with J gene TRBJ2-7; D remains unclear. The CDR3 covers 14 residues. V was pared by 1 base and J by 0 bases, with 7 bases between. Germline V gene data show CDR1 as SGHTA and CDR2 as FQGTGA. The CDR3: CASSLSLSSYEQYF. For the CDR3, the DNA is TGTGCCAGCAGCTTAAGTCTCAGCTCCTACGAGCAGTACTTC.

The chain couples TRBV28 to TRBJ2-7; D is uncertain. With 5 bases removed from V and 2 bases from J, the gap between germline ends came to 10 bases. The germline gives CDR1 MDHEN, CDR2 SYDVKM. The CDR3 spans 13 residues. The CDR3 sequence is CASSPTGPYEQYF. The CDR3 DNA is TGTGCCAGCAGTCCGACGGGTCCCTACGAGCAGTACTTC.

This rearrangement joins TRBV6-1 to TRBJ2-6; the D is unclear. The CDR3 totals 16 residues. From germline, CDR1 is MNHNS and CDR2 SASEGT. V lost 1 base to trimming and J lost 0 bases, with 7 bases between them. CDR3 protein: CASSEGRGSGANVLTF. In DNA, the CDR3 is TGTGCCAGCAGTGAAGGGCGCGGCTCTGGGGCCAACGTCCTGACTTTC.

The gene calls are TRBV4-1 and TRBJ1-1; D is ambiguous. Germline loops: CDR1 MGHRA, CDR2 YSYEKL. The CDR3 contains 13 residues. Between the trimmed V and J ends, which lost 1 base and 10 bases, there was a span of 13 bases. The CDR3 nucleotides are TGCGCCAGCAGCCAAGTGGGGATAAGCGGAGCTTTCTTT. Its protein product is CASSQVGISGAFF.